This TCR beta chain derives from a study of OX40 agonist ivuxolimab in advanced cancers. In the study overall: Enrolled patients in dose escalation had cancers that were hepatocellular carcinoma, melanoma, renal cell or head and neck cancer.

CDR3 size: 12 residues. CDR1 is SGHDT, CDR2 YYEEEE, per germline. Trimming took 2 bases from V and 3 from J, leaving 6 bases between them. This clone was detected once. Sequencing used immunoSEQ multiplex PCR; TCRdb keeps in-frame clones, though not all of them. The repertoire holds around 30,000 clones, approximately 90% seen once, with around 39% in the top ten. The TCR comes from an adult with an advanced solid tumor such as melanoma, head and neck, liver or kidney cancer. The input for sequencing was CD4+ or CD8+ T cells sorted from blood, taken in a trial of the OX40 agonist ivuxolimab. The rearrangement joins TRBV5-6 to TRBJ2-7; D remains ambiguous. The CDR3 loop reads CASSFSSYEQYF. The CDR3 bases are TGTGCCAGCAGCTTCTCGAGCTACGAGCAGTACTTC.